The 15 T cell receptor beta chains in this list originate from one sample, sequenced in a study of T-cell reconstitution after alpha-beta-depleted transplantation in children. Construction of the TCRbeta library involved unique molecular identifiers. One entry per CDR3 protein, called by TCRdb with MiXCR from the PCR reads. The sample contains some 830,000 distinct CDR3 sequences, 15% to 20% of which appear only once. The source material was PBMCs, mostly from graft donor cells, sampled 360 days after TCRalphabeta/CD19-depleted stem cell transplant. The receptors originated from a male patient between 5 and 17 years old who had a stem cell transplant for acute lymphoblastic leukemia, so the T cells may come from the graft donor.

This clonotype occurred a few times. The chain uses TRBV9 and TRBJ2-1; 10 bases line up with TRBD2. With 2 bases clipped from V and 7 bases from J, the junction kept 6 bases outside the gene matches. In germline, CDR1 is SGDLS, CDR2 YYNGEE. The CDR3 covers 15 residues. The DNA of the CDR3 is TGTGCCAGCAGCGTTAGCGGGAGGAAGGTAAATGAGCAGTTCTTC. Its translation: CASSVSGRKVNEQFF.

This clonotype has a count of ten or more. CDR3 residues: CASSFIGYEQFF. CDR3 sequence (DNA): TGCGCCAGCAGCTTCATCGGGTATGAGCAGTTCTTC. V is TRBV5-1 and J is TRBJ2-1; D remains unclear. Trimming shortened V by 2 bases and J by 8 bases, and 8 bases separated the two germline ends. CDR3 length: 12 amino acids. The germline V gene has CDR1 SGHRS and CDR2 YFSETQ.

This chain connects TRBV6-5 to TRBJ2-2, with D perhaps matching TRBD2 (6 bases). Trimming pared 3 bases from V and 2 bases from J, leaving 10 bases between. This CDR3 comprises 15 residues. The V gene's germline CDR1 is MNHEY and CDR2 SVGAGI. The CDR3 spells CASSYRTKNTGELFF. CDR3 sequence (DNA): TGTGCCAGCAGTTATAGGACTAAAAACACCGGGGAGCTGTTTTTT.

The chain has TRBV18 and TRBJ1-6; D is ambiguous. The CDR3 extends over 18 amino acids. The V end lost 1 base, the J end lost 0 bases, and 13 bases lay between the germline ends. Germline values: CDR1 KGHSH, CDR2 LQKENI. The CDR3 nucleotides read TGTGCCAGCTCACCACGCATAGCGCAGAGCTCCTATAATTCACCCCTCCACTTT. Translating gives CASSPRIAQSSYNSPLHF.

Only a few counts were recorded for this clonotype. This chain connects TRBV12-3 or TRBV12-4 to TRBJ2-1; D not certain. V was clipped by 1 base and J by 5 bases, with 12 bases between them. The CDR3 extends over 15 amino acids. CDR3 protein: CASSLVGPPDNEQFF. In DNA, the CDR3 is TGTGCCAGCAGTTTAGTTGGCCCCCCTGACAATGAGCAGTTCTTC.

The rearrangement joins TRBV7-8 to TRBJ2-7; TRBD1 matches at 8 bases. The trim removed 2 bases at V and 2 bases at J, leaving 5 bases unmatched. CDR1 is SGHVS, CDR2 FQNEAQ, per germline. CDR3 length: 15 amino acids. The chain's CDR3 is CASSLRRDRPYEQYF. In nucleotides, the CDR3 is TGTGCCAGCAGCTTACGTCGGGACAGGCCCTACGAGCAGTACTTC.

The chain is built from TRBV3-1 and TRBJ2-6; possibly TRBD1 for D (6 bases). The CDR3 contains 18 residues. Germline V lookup: CDR1 LGHDT, CDR2 YNNKEL (reference sequence). Trimming shortened V by 1 base and J by 2 bases, and 15 bases separated the two germline ends. CDR3 DNA: TGTGCCAGCAGCCAAGGGACAGCTCCTGAAGCTGGGGCCAACGTCCTGACTTTC. Its protein is CASSQGTAPEAGANVLTF.

The rearrangement links TRBV6-5 to TRBJ2-1, with 7 bases lining up with TRBD1. The germline CDR1 and CDR2 sequences are MNHEY and SVGAGI. V shed 11 bases and J 3 bases; nucleotides not matched to a gene: 10. The CDR3 runs 14 residues. CDR3 nucleotide sequence: TGTGCCGGGACCCGGGACAGAAGCTACAATGAGCAGTTCTTC. Protein product: CAGTRDRSYNEQFF.

This clonotype was recorded many times. The V and J genes are TRBV28 and TRBJ2-7, with a weak D call TRBD1 (6 bases). V shed 5 bases and J shed 5 bases, with 19 bases lying between them. The germline V gene has CDR1 MDHEN and CDR2 SYDVKM. This CDR3 has 15 residues. The CDR3 loop is CASSPSDRNVNEQYF. The DNA for the CDR3 is TGTGCCAGCAGTCCCTCCGACAGGAACGTCAACGAGCAGTACTTC. Variable domain in full (rest from reference TRBV28 and TRBJ2-7): DVKVTQSSRYLVKRTGEKVFLECVQDMDHENMFWYRQDPGLGLRLIYFSYDVKMKEKGDIPEGYSVSREKKERFSLILESASTNQTSMYLCASSPSDRNVNEQYFGPGTRLTVT.

J is TRBJ1-1 and V is TRBV5-1, with D unresolved. Germline CDR1 and CDR2: SGHRS and YFSETQ. V shed 5 bases and J shed 0 bases, with 8 bases lying between them. The CDR3 spans 13 residues. The CDR3 DNA is TGCGCCAGCAGGCCCCCGGTGAACACTGAAGCTTTCTTT. This sequence encodes CASRPPVNTEAFF.

This clonotype showed up just a few times. J is TRBJ1-6 and V is TRBV28; 7 bases line up with TRBD1. J was trimmed by 8 bases and V by 6 bases; bases with no gene match: 4. Germline assignment: CDR1 MDHEN and CDR2 SYDVKM. The CDR3 spans 13 residues. This CDR3 is CASRTTGDSPLHF. Here the CDR3 DNA reads TGTGCCAGCAGGACAACAGGGGATTCACCCCTCCACTTT.

Notes on this clonotype: At one boundary the junction diverges from the germline segment, which might be a read error. V gene TRBV6-5 combines with J gene TRBJ1-2, with D tentatively TRBD1 (5 bases). The CDR3 runs to 14 residues. The germline V gene has CDR1 MNHEY and CDR2 SVGAGI. CDR3 sequence: CASSYSTWGQRPSF. In DNA, the CDR3 is TGTGCCAGCAGTTACTCGACTTGGGGCCAGAGGCCCTCCTTC.

This clonotype came up a few times. This chain joins TRBV7-8 and TRBJ1-2; perhaps TRBD1 as D (5 bases). CDR3 length: 15 amino acids. V lost 3 bases and J 4 bases, leaving 15 bases between the germline ends. Germline values: CDR1 SGHVS, CDR2 FQNEAQ. The DNA for the CDR3 is TGTGCCAGCAGCTTGCATGGCAGGGAGGGCTATGGCTACACCTTC. This sequence encodes CASSLHGREGYGYTF. Drawing the rest from reference TRBV7-8 and TRBJ1-2, the complete variable domain is GAGVSQSPRYKVAKRGQDVALRCDPISGHVSLFWYQQALGQGPEFLTYFQNEAQLDKSGLPSDRFFAERPEGSVSTLKIQRTQQEDSAVYLCASSLHGREGYGYTFGSGTRLTVV.

The chain has TRBV20-1 and TRBJ2-7, with TRBD2 matching over 10 bases. In germline, CDR1 is DFQATT, CDR2 SNEGSKA (reference sequence). The CDR3 extends over 14 amino acids. The DNA of the CDR3 is TGCAGCGCTCGGAGGACTAGCGGATTCTACGAGCAGTACTTC. Translating gives CSARRTSGFYEQYF.

Only a few counts were recorded for this clonotype. The chain is built from TRBV29-1 and TRBJ2-7, with unresolved D. Per germline, CDR1 SQVTM and CDR2 ANQGSEA. V was clipped by 4 bases and J by 0 bases, with 16 bases between them. The CDR3 consists of 15 residues. CDR3: CSVGQVPPGSYEQYF. CDR3 nucleotides: TGCAGCGTTGGGCAGGTCCCACCAGGCTCCTACGAGCAGTACTTC.